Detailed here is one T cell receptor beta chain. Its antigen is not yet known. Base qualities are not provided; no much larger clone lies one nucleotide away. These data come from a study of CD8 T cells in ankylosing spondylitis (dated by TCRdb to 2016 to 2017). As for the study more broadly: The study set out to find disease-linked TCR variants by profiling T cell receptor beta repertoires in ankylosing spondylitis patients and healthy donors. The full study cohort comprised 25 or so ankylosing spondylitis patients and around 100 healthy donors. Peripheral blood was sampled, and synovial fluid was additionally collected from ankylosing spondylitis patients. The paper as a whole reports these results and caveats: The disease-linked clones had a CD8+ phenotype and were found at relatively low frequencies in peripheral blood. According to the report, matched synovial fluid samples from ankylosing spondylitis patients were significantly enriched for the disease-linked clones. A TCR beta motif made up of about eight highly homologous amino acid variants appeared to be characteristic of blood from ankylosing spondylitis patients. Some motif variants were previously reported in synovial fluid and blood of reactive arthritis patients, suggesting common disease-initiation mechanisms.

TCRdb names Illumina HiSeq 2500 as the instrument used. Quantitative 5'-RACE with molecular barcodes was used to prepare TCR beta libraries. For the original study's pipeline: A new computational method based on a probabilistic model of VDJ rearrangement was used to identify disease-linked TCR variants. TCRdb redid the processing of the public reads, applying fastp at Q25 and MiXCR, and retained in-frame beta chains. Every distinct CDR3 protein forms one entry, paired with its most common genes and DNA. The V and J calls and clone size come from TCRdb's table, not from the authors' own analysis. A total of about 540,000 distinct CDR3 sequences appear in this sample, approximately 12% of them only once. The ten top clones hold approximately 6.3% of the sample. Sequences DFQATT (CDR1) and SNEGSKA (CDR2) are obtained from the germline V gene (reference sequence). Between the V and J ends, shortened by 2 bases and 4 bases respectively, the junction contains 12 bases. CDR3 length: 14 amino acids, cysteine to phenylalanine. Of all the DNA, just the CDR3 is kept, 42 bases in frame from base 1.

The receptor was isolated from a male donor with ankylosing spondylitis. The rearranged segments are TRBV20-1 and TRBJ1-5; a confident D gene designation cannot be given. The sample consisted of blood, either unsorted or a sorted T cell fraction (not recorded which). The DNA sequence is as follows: TGCAGTGCTAGATACGTAGGTTGGAATCAGCCCCAGCATTTT. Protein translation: CSARYVGWNQPQHF.